These 3 T cell receptor beta chains came from one sample sequenced in a study of STAT5B mutations in CD4+ large granular lymphocyte leukemia. Clones were sequenced by immunoSEQ multiplex PCR, and TCRdb holds only the in-frame ones, with some missing. The sample carries 20,000 to 25,000 clones, 82% recorded once. Material for sequencing was CD4+ T cells from blood buffy coats. The receptors here all came from a human donor in good health.

The chain has TRBV7-2 and TRBJ2-3; D is unclear. Germline V gene lookup returns CDR1 SGHTA and CDR2 FQGNSA. The V and J ends lost 4 bases and 2 bases respectively, with 13 bases between them. The length of the CDR3 is 15 residues. The CDR3 nucleotides read TGTGCCAGCAGCTACTCAGCTAAATCCACAGATACGCAGTATTTT. It yields the protein CASSYSAKSTDTQYF.

The chain has TRBV30 and TRBJ2-1; the D gene is possibly TRBD2 (7 bases). The germline V and J ends were trimmed by 4 bases and 7 bases, with 11 bases remaining between them. Germline V gene lookup returns CDR1 GTSNPN and CDR2 SVGIG (reference sequence). The CDR3 loop spans 12 amino acids. DNA of the CDR3: TGTGCCTGGAACGCGGGGGCGAATGAGCAGTTCTTC. It translates to CAWNAGANEQFF.

V usage is TRBV27 and J usage is TRBJ2-3, with 8 bases matching TRBD1. With 6 bases clipped from V and 2 bases from J, the junction kept 4 bases outside the gene matches. This CDR3 spans 14 amino acids. Germline-derived CDR1 and CDR2 are MNHEY and SMNVEV (reference sequence). This CDR3 is CASSLQGVTDTQYF. Written as DNA, the CDR3 is TGTGCCAGCAGCTTACAGGGGGTCACAGATACGCAGTATTTT.